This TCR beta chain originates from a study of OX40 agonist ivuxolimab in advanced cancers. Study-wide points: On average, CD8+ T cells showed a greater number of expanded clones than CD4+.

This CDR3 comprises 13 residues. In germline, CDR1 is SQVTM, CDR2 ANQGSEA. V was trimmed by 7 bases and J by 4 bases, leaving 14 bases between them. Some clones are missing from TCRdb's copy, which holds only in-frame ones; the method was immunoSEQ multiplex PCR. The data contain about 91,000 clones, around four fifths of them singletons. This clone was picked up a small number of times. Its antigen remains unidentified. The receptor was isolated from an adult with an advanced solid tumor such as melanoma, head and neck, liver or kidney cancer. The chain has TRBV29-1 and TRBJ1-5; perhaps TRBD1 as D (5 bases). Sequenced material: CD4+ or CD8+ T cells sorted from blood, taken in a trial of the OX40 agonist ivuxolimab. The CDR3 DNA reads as TGCAGCGGGACGACAGTCCCTAATCAGCCCCAGCATTTT. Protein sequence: CSGTTVPNQPQHF.